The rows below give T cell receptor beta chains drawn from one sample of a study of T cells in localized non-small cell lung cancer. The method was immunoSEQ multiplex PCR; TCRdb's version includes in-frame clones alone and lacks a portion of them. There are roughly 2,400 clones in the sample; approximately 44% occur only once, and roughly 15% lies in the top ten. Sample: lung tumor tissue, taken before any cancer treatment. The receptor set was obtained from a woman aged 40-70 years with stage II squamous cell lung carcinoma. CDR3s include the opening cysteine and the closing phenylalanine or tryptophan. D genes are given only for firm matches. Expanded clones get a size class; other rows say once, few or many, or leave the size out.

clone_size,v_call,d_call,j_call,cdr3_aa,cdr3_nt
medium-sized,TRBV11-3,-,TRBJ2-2,CASSPQVEYTGELFF,TGTGCCAGCAGCCCCCAGGTTGAGTACACCGGGGAGCTGTTTTTT
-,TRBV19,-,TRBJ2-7,CASSIGIVSYEQYF,TGTGCCAGTAGTATCGGCATCGTGTCCTACGAGCAGTACTTC
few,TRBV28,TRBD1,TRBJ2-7,CASSSGQGQGYEQYF,TGTGCCAGCAGTTCCGGACAGGGCCAAGGGTACGAGCAGTACTTC
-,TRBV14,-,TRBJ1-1,CASSQREGRGLTEAFF,TGTGCCAGCAGCCAGAGAGAGGGAAGGGGACTCACTGAAGCTTTCTTT
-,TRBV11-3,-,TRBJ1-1,CASSLLPSTFRNTEAFF,TGTGCCAGCAGCTTACTTCCATCGACTTTCCGGAACACTGAAGCTTTCTTT
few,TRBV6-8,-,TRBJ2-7,CASSYLGGEQYF,TGTGCCAGCAGTTACTTAGGGGGCGAGCAGTACTTC
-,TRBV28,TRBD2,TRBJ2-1,CASSSPSGSRVEQFF,TGTGCCAGCAGTTCCCCTAGCGGGAGCCGGGTTGAGCAGTTCTTC
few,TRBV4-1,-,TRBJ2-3,CASSQEEGVGTQYF,TGCGCCAGCAGCCAAGAGGAAGGGGTGGGTACGCAGTATTTT
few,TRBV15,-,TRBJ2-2,CATYWAKDTGELFF,TGTGCCACCTACTGGGCAAAGGACACCGGGGAGCTGTTTTTT
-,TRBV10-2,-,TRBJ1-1,CASEGPSTEAFF,TGCGCCAGTGAGGGCCCTAGCACTGAAGCTTTCTTT
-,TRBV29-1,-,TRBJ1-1,CSIKSAMNTEAFF,TGCAGCATTAAGTCAGCCATGAACACTGAAGCTTTCTTT
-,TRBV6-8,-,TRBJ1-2,CASSPGGYYGYTF,TGTGCCAGCAGCCCCGGGGGTTACTATGGCTACACCTTC
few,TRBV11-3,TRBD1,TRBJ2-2,CASSQGTGGTGELFF,TGTGCCAGCAGCCAAGGGACAGGGGGGACCGGGGAGCTGTTTTTT
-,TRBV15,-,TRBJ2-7,CATSTLSGTFYEQYF,TGTGCCACCAGCACCTTGTCGGGCACTTTCTACGAGCAGTACTTC
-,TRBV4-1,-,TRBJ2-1,CASSPGSSSYNEQFF,TGCGCCAGCAGCCCCGGTTCTAGCTCCTACAATGAGCAGTTCTTC
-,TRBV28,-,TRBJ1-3,CASSGPPSGNTIYF,TGTGCCAGCAGTGGACCCCCGTCGGGAAACACCATATATTTT
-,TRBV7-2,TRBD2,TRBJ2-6,CASSLARTSGVTLSGANVLTF,TGTGCCAGCAGCTTAGCTCGGACTAGCGGAGTCACCCTCTCTGGGGCCAACGTCCTGACTTTC
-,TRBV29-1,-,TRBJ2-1,CSVGDRTGNEQFF,TGCAGCGTTGGTGACAGGACGGGGAATGAGCAGTTCTTC
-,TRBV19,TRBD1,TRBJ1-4,CASSFGQDEKLFF,TGTGCCAGTAGTTTCGGACAGGATGAAAAACTGTTTTTT
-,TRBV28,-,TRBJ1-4,CASTSPGIQNEKLFF,TGTGCCAGCACCTCCCCGGGTATCCAAAATGAAAAACTGTTTTTT
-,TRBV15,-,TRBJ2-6,CATSRDYGGANVLTF,TGTGCCACCAGCAGAGATTATGGAGGGGCCAACGTCCTGACTTTC
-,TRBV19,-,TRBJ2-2,CASSFLNTGELFF,TGTGCCAGTAGTTTCCTAAACACCGGGGAGCTGTTTTTT
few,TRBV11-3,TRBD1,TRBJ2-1,CASSYRTGRYNEQFF,TGTGCCAGCAGCTATCGGACAGGGAGATACAATGAGCAGTTCTTC
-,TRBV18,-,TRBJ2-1,CASCKGAGGWNEQFF,TGTGCCAGCTGTAAGGGTGCCGGTGGGTGGAATGAGCAGTTCTTC
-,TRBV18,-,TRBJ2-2,CASSPNAMGTGELFF,TGTGCCAGCTCACCAAATGCGATGGGCACCGGGGAGCTGTTTTTT
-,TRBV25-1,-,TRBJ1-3,CASRDRFYSGNTIYF,TGTGCCAGCAGGGACAGATTTTACTCTGGAAACACCATATATTTT
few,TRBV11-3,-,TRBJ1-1,CASRVRIDGTEAFF,TGTGCCAGCAGGGTCAGAATTGACGGGACTGAAGCTTTCTTT
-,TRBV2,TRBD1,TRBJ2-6,CASGRDRPGGANVLTF,TGTGCCAGCGGACGGGACAGACCGGGCGGGGCCAACGTCCTGACTTTC